Shown below are 22 T cell receptor beta chains from a single sample sequenced in a study of blood T cell repertoires in COVID-19. Assay used: immunoSEQ multiplex PCR; TCRdb lists only in-frame clones, some missing. Of about 100,000 clones in the sample, approximately 85% are singletons; the top ten hold 4.5% to 5.5%. The sequenced sample consisted of peripheral blood. These TCRs come from a man aged 60 to 69 with acute or convalescent COVID-19.

This sequence joins TRBV4-3 and TRBJ2-4; D is possibly TRBD2 (7 bases). Deletions cut 1 base from V and 7 bases from J, with 11 bases between. Germline assignment: CDR1 LGHNA and CDR2 YSLEER. The CDR3 totals 14 residues. The CDR3 nucleotides read TGCGCCAGCAGCCAAGGGGGGAGGGGGAACATTCAGTACTTC. Translating gives CASSQGGRGNIQYF.

The genes are TRBV7-9 and TRBJ2-5; 7 bases are a match to TRBD1. The CDR3 consists of 12 residues. The junction had 6 bases not matched to a gene; V was cut back by 11 bases and J by 3 bases. Germline loops: CDR1 SEHNR, CDR2 FQNEAQ (reference sequence). CDR3 in DNA: TGTGCCGGATCCGGGACAGAAGAGACCCAGTACTTC. This codes for CAGSGTEETQYF.

V gene TRBV29-1 combines with J gene TRBJ1-5; 9 bases are a match to TRBD1. The CDR3 runs 13 residues. The germline V gene encodes CDR1 SQVTM and CDR2 ANQGSEA. Trimming took 7 bases from V and 7 from J; bases not matched to a gene: 8. The CDR3 reads CSAGTGPRQPQHF. The CDR3, as DNA: TGCAGCGCCGGGACAGGGCCCCGGCAGCCCCAGCATTTT.

The genes are TRBV24-1 and TRBJ2-1; the match to TRBD2 covers 10 bases. With V trimmed by 5 bases and J by 9 bases, 9 bases remained unmatched. The CDR3 consists of 15 residues. Germline CDR1 and CDR2: KGHDR and SFDVKD. Written as DNA, the CDR3 is TGTGCCACCAGTGTAGCTAGCGGGAGAGTCAGTGAGCAGTTCTTC. Its protein is CATSVASGRVSEQFF.

The rearrangement uses TRBV19 and TRBJ1-1; 7 nucleotides agree with TRBD1. Trimming took 4 bases from V and 0 from J; bases not matched to a gene: 8. There are 16 residues in the CDR3. Germline-derived CDR1 and CDR2 are LNHDA and SQIVND (reference sequence). The CDR3 nucleotides are TGTGCCAGTAGTAGGGACAGCAGGATTATGAACACTGAAGCTTTCTTT. This encodes CASSRDSRIMNTEAFF.

DNA of the CDR3: TGTGCCAGCAGCCGCAGTCTCGCCGGGACAGCTGAAGAGACCCAGTACTTC. This sequence encodes CASSRSLAGTAEETQYF. V is TRBV7-9 and J is TRBJ2-5, with 7 bases identical to TRBD1. Germline V gives CDR1 SEHNR, CDR2 FQNEAQ (reference sequence). V gave up 5 bases and J gave up 3 bases; unmatched junction bases: 15. There are 17 residues in the CDR3.

The chain couples TRBV11-2 to TRBJ2-7; 10 nucleotides agree with TRBD2. There are 15 residues in the CDR3. In germline, CDR1 is SGHAT, CDR2 FQNNGV. The trim removed 1 base at V and 0 bases at J, leaving 0 bases unmatched. DNA of the CDR3: TGTGCCAGCAGCTTAGGGACTAGCGGCTCCTACGAGCAGTACTTC. Translation gives CASSLGTSGSYEQYF.

The chain combines TRBV6-5 with TRBJ2-1, with 7 bases lining up with TRBD2. The CDR3 runs to 16 residues. Trimming cost V 2 bases and J 0 bases; bases outside gene matches: 4. The germline V gene encodes CDR1 MNHEY and CDR2 SVGAGI. CDR3: CASSYMGGNSYNEQFF. The CDR3 DNA reads TGTGCCAGCAGTTACATGGGGGGGAACTCCTACAATGAGCAGTTCTTC.

The V gene is TRBV5-1, the J gene TRBJ1-2; D possibly corresponds to TRBD1 (6 bases). V gave up 4 bases and J gave up 5 bases, with 6 bases separating them. This CDR3 has 11 amino acids. Germline values: CDR1 SGHRS, CDR2 YFSETQ. This CDR3 is CASSGQYGYTF. The CDR3 DNA sequence: TGCGCCAGCAGCGGACAGTATGGCTACACCTTC.

The chain has TRBV12-3 or TRBV12-4 and TRBJ1-1; the D is unclear. This CDR3 has 12 residues. V gave up 2 bases and J gave up 7 bases, with 8 bases separating them. This CDR3 reads CASSLSVGEAFF. For the CDR3, the DNA is TGTGCCAGCAGTTTAAGCGTTGGTGAAGCTTTCTTT.

The chain carries TRBV29-1 and TRBJ2-3, with 8 bases fitting TRBD2. The CDR3 contains 14 residues. CDR1 and CDR2 from the germline V gene are SQVTM and ANQGSEA. The V gene end was trimmed by 7 bases and the J gene end by 2 bases; junction bases not matched to a gene: 8. CDR3 nucleotide sequence: TGCAGCGCCGACGGGGGGGCCAACACAGATACGCAGTATTTT. Translation: CSADGGANTDTQYF.

The rearrangement joins TRBV7-3 to TRBJ2-1; 12 bases agree with TRBD2. CDR3 length: 15 amino acids. The V gene's germline CDR1 is SGHTA and CDR2 FQGTGA. V trimming: 5 bases; J trimming: 8 bases; junction bases outside the gene matches: 7. CDR3 nucleotides: TGTGCCAGCAGCCGACTAGCGGGAGTATTTGATGAGCAGTTCTTC. This encodes CASSRLAGVFDEQFF.

This rearrangement joins TRBV6-1 to TRBJ2-7, with D possibly matching TRBD2 (5 bases). Trimming cost V 2 bases and J 10 bases, with 9 bases left between them. From germline, CDR1 is MNHNS and CDR2 SASEGT. CDR3 length: 11 residues. Here the CDR3 reads CASSERDGQYF. For the CDR3, the DNA is TGTGCCAGCAGTGAACGGGATGGTCAGTACTTC.

This sequence joins TRBV5-1 and TRBJ2-1; 8 bases fit TRBD2. The V segment lost 4 bases and the J segment 5 bases; nucleotides outside the gene matches: 11. Per germline, CDR1 SGHRS and CDR2 YFSETQ. The length of the CDR3 is 16 residues. In DNA form, the CDR3 reads TGCGCCAGCAGCCCTTTAGCGGCGGGGGGAAACAATGAGCAGTTCTTC. Translated, it gives CASSPLAAGGNNEQFF.

The chain carries TRBV30 and TRBJ2-5, with D perhaps TRBD2 (6 bases). Trimming left V 2 bases short and J 3 bases short, with 13 bases between. The CDR3 is made up of 14 amino acids. Germline V gives CDR1 GTSNPN, CDR2 SVGIG (reference sequence). CDR3 residues: CAWSRTSYKETQYF. CDR3 bases: TGTGCCTGGAGTCGCACTAGCTACAAAGAGACCCAGTACTTC.

J is TRBJ2-3 and V is TRBV4-3, with TRBD1 matching 8 bases. The germline V gene has CDR1 LGHNA and CDR2 YSLEER. Germline trimming cut 0 bases from V and 1 base from J; bases unmatched to any gene: 3. The CDR3 contains 16 residues. The CDR3 DNA reads TGCGCCAGCAGCCAAGAGGGGACAGGAGGCACAGATACGCAGTATTTT. Encoded protein: CASSQEGTGGTDTQYF.

The chain is built from TRBV6-2 or TRBV6-3 and TRBJ2-3, with 8 bases that match TRBD2. V dropped 7 bases and J dropped 0; count of bases not matched to a gene: 15. This CDR3 region has 18 residues. The germline gives CDR1 MNHEY, CDR2 SVGEGT. The CDR3 is CASIPTIGTRPSTDTQYF. The CDR3 DNA reads TGTGCCAGCATCCCCACGATAGGGACTAGGCCTAGCACAGATACGCAGTATTTT.

This chain joins TRBV24-1 and TRBJ2-6; D perhaps matches TRBD1 (6 bases). Germline V gene data show CDR1 as KGHDR and CDR2 as SFDVKD. V dropped 2 bases and J dropped 2 bases, with 15 bases sitting between them. The CDR3 length is 18 residues. The CDR3 DNA sequence: TGTGCCACCAGTGATTCTTCCACAGGGTGGACTGGGGCCAACGTCCTGACTTTC. Protein product: CATSDSSTGWTGANVLTF.

The CDR3 nucleotides are TGTGCCAGCAGGCGGGGGGGCAGATGGGAGACCCAGTACTTC. Translation: CASRRGGRWETQYF. The rearrangement links TRBV7-3 to TRBJ2-5; 9 nucleotides match TRBD2. The germline CDR1 and CDR2 sequences are SGHTA and FQGTGA. The J segment lost 5 bases and the V segment lost 6 bases, leaving 7 bases of the junction unmatched. The CDR3 has 14 amino acids. The whole variable domain, filled in from reference TRBV7-3 and TRBJ2-5, reads GAGVSQTPSNKVTEKGKYVELRCDPISGHTALYWYRQSLGQGPEFLIYFQGTGAADDSGLPNDRFFAVRPEGSVSTLKIQRTERGDSAVYLCASRRGGRWETQYFGPGTRLLVL.

This chain uses TRBV7-2 with TRBJ2-2, with D perhaps TRBD2 (5 bases). The CDR3 runs 15 residues. V gave up 1 base and J gave up 3 bases, with 9 bases separating them. In germline, CDR1 is SGHTA, CDR2 FQGNSA. The CDR3 DNA follows: TGTGCCAGCAGCTTAGTCTTGCGGGACACCGGGGAGCTGTTTTTT. This sequence encodes CASSLVLRDTGELFF.

This chain links TRBV24-1 with TRBJ1-2; 8 bases are a match to TRBD1. Germline trimming cut 1 base from V and 2 bases from J; bases unmatched to any gene: 8. CDR1 KGHDR and CDR2 SFDVKD come from the germline V gene. The CDR3 totals 17 residues. This CDR3 reads CATSDFNPGQANYGYTF. The CDR3 DNA reads TGTGCCACCAGTGATTTTAATCCGGGACAGGCCAACTATGGCTACACCTTC.

The chain is built from TRBV7-6 and TRBJ2-3; possibly TRBD2 for D (6 bases). The CDR3 has 15 amino acids. Germline loops: CDR1 SGHVS, CDR2 FNYEAQ. Trimming removed 1 base from V and 4 bases from J, with 12 bases in between. CDR3 protein: CASSLVGGVADTQYF. Written as DNA, the CDR3 is TGTGCCAGCAGCTTAGTGGGCGGGGTGGCAGATACGCAGTATTTT.